This TCR beta chain originates from a study of blood T cell repertoires in COVID-19. Study-wide background: COVID-19 samples, acute and convalescent, were from the United States, Italy and Spain. T cells, B-cell-depleted T cells, or PBMCs supplied cDNA or gDNA.

V shed 1 base and J shed 4 bases, with 14 bases lying between them. The germline CDR1 and CDR2 sequences are MNHNS and SASEGT. The CDR3 sequence is 15 residues long. Original handling: The assay estimated nucleated cells by amplifying reference gene primers. Measured with immunoSEQ multiplex PCR; TCRdb has only the in-frame clones, and not every one. V, J and clone size reflect that table, while D and trimming were determined from the DNA. In the table there are approximately 160,000 clones, about 85% of which are singletons. The rearrangement uses TRBV6-1 and TRBJ2-7; maybe TRBD1 (5 bases). The source is a man aged 60 to 69 who had recovered from COVID-19. The sample taken for sequencing was peripheral blood. CDR3 DNA sequence: TGTGCCAGCAGTGAAGAAGGGGATCCCCCGTACGAGCAGTACTTC. Encoded protein: CASSEEGDPPYEQYF.